A selection of T cell receptor beta chains follows, all from one sample in a study of identical twins. TCRdb processed the 5' RACE reads anew with MiXCR; each CDR3 protein has one entry. The repertoire holds roughly 720,000 distinct CDR3 sequences, with roughly 18% as singletons. The same data also contributed to another study, on T cells expressing NK-cell markers.

Sequencing was performed on PBMCs. Receptors originate from a woman aged 18-29 years in good health. Both conserved end residues are part of each CDR3. The order of the fields is clone size, V gene, CDR3 length, J gene, D gene, CDR3 DNA, CDR3 protein. D genes are given only for firm matches. Clone size appears in some rows only: once, few, many, or a class for an expanded clone.

>few|TRBV5-1|16|TRBJ2-3|.
TGCGCCAGCAGCTTGGATGCGCCCCCAAGCACAGATACGCAGTATTTT
CASSLDAPPSTDTQYF
>.|TRBV3-1|16|TRBJ2-5|TRBD2
TGTGCCAGCAGCCAACGACTAGCGGGAGGTGTAGAGACCCAGTACTTC
CASSQRLAGGVETQYF
>few|TRBV11-1|15|TRBJ2-1|TRBD1
TGTGCCAGCAGCCCGGGACAGGGGCTTGATAATGAGCAGTTCTTC
CASSPGQGLDNEQFF
>.|TRBV20-1|14|TRBJ1-1|.
TGCAGTGCTAGATCGACAGGCCCGGTAACTGAAGCTTTCTTT
CSARSTGPVTEAFF
>.|TRBV20-1|15|TRBJ2-3|.
TGCAGTGCTTTCTCCCGAGAAGGGGCCCAAGATACGCAGTATTTT
CSAFSREGAQDTQYF
>few|TRBV29-1|12|TRBJ1-2|.
TGCAGCGTTGTCGGCAGTAATTACGGCTACACCTTC
CSVVGSNYGYTF
>few|TRBV7-9|14|TRBJ2-1|TRBD2
TGTGCCAGCCGCGGACTAGCGGCTACCAATGAGCAGTTCTTC
CASRGLAATNEQFF
>.|TRBV5-1|13|TRBJ1-1|.
TGCGCCAGCAGCTTATCCTGGACAGCTGAAGCTTTCTTT
CASSLSWTAEAFF
>.|TRBV10-3|13|TRBJ1-6|.
TGTGCCATCAGTGGCCTACAGGGAGGGGACCTCCACTTT
CAISGLQGGDLHF
>few|TRBV9|17|TRBJ2-2|.
TGTGCCAGCAGCGTCCGATTTGGCGGGATGAACACCGGGGAGCTGTTTTTT
CASSVRFGGMNTGELFF
>few|TRBV5-1|15|TRBJ2-3|.
TGCGCCAGCAGCTTGGTTGTCCAGGGGGGAGATACGCAGTATTTT
CASSLVVQGGDTQYF
>.|TRBV9|14|TRBJ2-7|.
TGTGCCAGCAGCGTAGGTCTGGACTTCTACGAGCAGTACTTC
CASSVGLDFYEQYF
>few|TRBV7-3|16|TRBJ2-1|TRBD2
TGTGCCAGCAGCCTCCAGCGGGGCCCAGGGAGAAATGAGCAGTTCTTC
CASSLQRGPGRNEQFF
>few|TRBV24-1|15|TRBJ2-5|.
TGTGCCACCAGTGATTCACGGGGCTCGGGAGAGACCCAGTACTTC
CATSDSRGSGETQYF
>many|TRBV5-1|13|TRBJ2-5|.
TGCGCCAGCAGCTTGAAAACAGTGGAGACCCAGTACTTC
CASSLKTVETQYF
>many|TRBV15|15|TRBJ2-7|.
TGTGCCACCAGCAGAGAGTCAGGGGGGGCCTACGAGCAGTACTTC
CATSRESGGAYEQYF
>.|TRBV5-6|13|TRBJ1-2|.
TGTGCCAGCAGCCTTCCTGGGTATCATGGCTACACCTTC
CASSLPGYHGYTF
>.|TRBV7-2|16|TRBJ2-2|TRBD2
TGTGCCAGCAGCCTCGACGGACTAGCGGGGTTCGGGGAGCTGTTTTTT
CASSLDGLAGFGELFF
>many|TRBV6-1|15|TRBJ1-2|.
TGTGCCAGCAGTAGTTTAGGGGCTCGGTATTCTGGCTACACCTTC
CASSSLGARYSGYTF
>.|TRBV29-1|14|TRBJ2-2|.
TGCAGCGCACTCTCGGACATAAACACCGGGGAGCTGTTTTTT
CSALSDINTGELFF
>.|TRBV4-2|15|TRBJ2-3|TRBD1
TGTGCCAGCAGCCAAGAAAAAACAGGGGCAGGCACGCAGTATTTT
CASSQEKTGAGTQYF
>.|TRBV2|13|TRBJ2-7|TRBD1
TGTGCCAGCACCGTGACAGGGGTCCACGAGCAGTACTTC
CASTVTGVHEQYF
>few|TRBV20-1|14|TRBJ1-5|.
TGCAGTGCCCGGATACCCATCCCCAATCAGCCCCAGCATTTT
CSARIPIPNQPQHF
>many|TRBV5-1|16|TRBJ2-6|.
TGCGCCAGTTGCAGGGGACTCGGTTCTGGGGCCAACGTCCTGACTTTC
CASCRGLGSGANVLTF
>.|TRBV20-1|15|TRBJ1-1|.
TGCAGTGCTAGAGATCCTGCGGGGGTAGGGACTGAAGCTTTCTTT
CSARDPAGVGTEAFF
>few|TRBV19|14|TRBJ2-2|TRBD1
TGTGCCAGTAGTAGGACAGGGTCGGACGGGGAGCTGTTTTTT
CASSRTGSDGELFF
>few|TRBV7-9|14|TRBJ1-1|.
TGTGCCAGCAGCCAGAAAACCCTAGGGACTGAAGCTTTCTTT
CASSQKTLGTEAFF
>.|TRBV7-6|14|TRBJ2-1|.
TGTGCCAGCAGCTTACGGGGGCCAAACAATGAGCAGTTCTTC
CASSLRGPNNEQFF
>.|TRBV6-2/TRBV6-3|16|TRBJ1-1|TRBD1
TGTGCCAGCAGTTACTTCCAGGGGGCGGTCGGCCCTGAAGCTTTCTTT
CASSYFQGAVGPEAFF
>few|TRBV20-1|12|TRBJ2-2|.
TGCAGTGCTAGGAAAAACACCGGGGAGCTGTTTTTT
CSARKNTGELFF
>.|TRBV20-1|13|TRBJ2-5|.
TGCAGTGCTCAAGGGGGGGCCAGAGAGACCCAGTACTTC
CSAQGGARETQYF
>few|TRBV20-1|16|TRBJ1-4|.
TGCAGTGCTAGAGATCCCGGGAATAGCGGGAATGAAAAACTGTTTTTT
CSARDPGNSGNEKLFF
>few|TRBV9|11|TRBJ2-7|TRBD2
TGTGCCAGCAGCGAGGGGACTAGTTGGTCCTTC
CASSEGTSWSF
>many|TRBV12-3/TRBV12-4|11|TRBJ2-7|TRBD1
TGTGCCAGCAGTCGGGACAGAGAGCAGTACTTC
CASSRDREQYF
>many|TRBV10-3|15|TRBJ2-1|TRBD2
TGTGCCATCAGTGGACTAGCGGGATCTATGGATGAGCAGTTCTTC
CAISGLAGSMDEQFF
>few|TRBV15|15|TRBJ2-7|.
TGTGCCACCAGCAGAGAAGGAGGATTCCTCCACGAGCAGTACTTC
CATSREGGFLHEQYF